The 17 T cell receptor beta chains given below trace back to one sample, sequenced in a study of cytomegalovirus exposure and HLA in healthy donors. With 60 Vbeta and 13 Jbeta primers, the PCR was carried out. Method: immunoSEQ multiplex PCR; TCRdb's copy keeps in-frame clones and lacks some. The table records approximately 110,000 clones, approximately 80% of them present only once. The specimen sequenced was PBMCs. The receptors here all came from a human donor in good health.

This clone was recorded only once. V gene TRBV6-1 combines with J gene TRBJ1-1, with D uncertain. From germline, CDR1 is MNHNS and CDR2 SASEGT. This CDR3 has 13 residues. V was pared by 2 bases and J by 11 bases, with 15 bases between. For the CDR3, the DNA is TGTGCCAGCAGTGAATTGGGTCCTAGGATCGCTTTCTTT. It encodes CASSELGPRIAFF.

The V call is TRBV5-5, the J call TRBJ1-1; 9 positions match TRBD1. The CDR3 spans 15 residues. The V gene's germline CDR1 is SGHKS and CDR2 YYEKEE (reference sequence). J lost 3 bases, V lost 4 bases, and 7 bases had no gene match. Here the CDR3 reads CASSRDRGKDTEAFF. In nucleotides, the CDR3 is TGTGCCAGCAGCCGCGACAGGGGGAAGGACACTGAAGCTTTCTTT.

The V call is TRBV19, the J call TRBJ1-1; D remains unclear. CDR1 and CDR2 from the germline V gene are LNHDA and SQIVND (reference sequence). The CDR3 loop spans 13 amino acids. V was pared by 1 base and J by 0 bases, with 3 bases between. In nucleotides, the CDR3 is TGTGCCAGTAGTATAGGAGTGAACACTGAAGCTTTCTTT. Protein product: CASSIGVNTEAFF.

This chain uses TRBV6-1 with TRBJ2-5; D unresolved. V shed 4 bases and J shed 0 bases, with 6 bases lying between them. Germline loops: CDR1 MNHNS, CDR2 SASEGT. The CDR3 contains 13 residues. DNA for the CDR3: TGTGCCAGCAGTGTCCAGTACCAAGAGACCCAGTACTTC. Translation gives CASSVQYQETQYF.

This chain uses TRBV30 with TRBJ2-7; TRBD2 aligns across 7 bases. Trimming cost V 8 bases and J 6 bases; bases outside gene matches: 16. The CDR3 covers 14 residues. CDR1 and CDR2 (germline): GTSNPN, SVGIG (reference sequence). The CDR3 region is CAGRARAGFGEQYF. CDR3 bases: TGTGCCGGTAGGGCTAGAGCGGGATTCGGCGAGCAGTACTTC.

This CDR3 reads CASSYGLRAGGIQETQYF. The CDR3, as DNA: TGCGCCAGCAGCTACGGACTTCGCGCAGGGGGGATCCAAGAGACCCAGTACTTC. The V and J genes are TRBV10-2 and TRBJ2-5, with a possible D match to TRBD1 (7 bases). V was trimmed by 6 bases and J by 1 base, leaving 24 bases between them. The CDR3 extends over 18 amino acids. CDR1 WSHSY and CDR2 SAAADI come from the germline V gene.

V is TRBV28 and J is TRBJ1-4, with D possibly matching TRBD1 (5 bases). Germline V gene sequence: CDR1 MDHEN, CDR2 SYDVKM. The CDR3 runs 14 residues. V was clipped by 3 bases and J by 5 bases, with 10 bases between them. In DNA form, the CDR3 reads TGTGCCAGCAGTTTTAACCAGGGAAATGAAAAACTGTTTTTT. This gives the protein CASSFNQGNEKLFF.

There are a few counts of this clone. The chain employs TRBV5-1 and TRBJ2-3; D possibly corresponds to TRBD2 (6 bases). Trimming shortened V by 4 bases and J by 1 base, and 13 bases separated the two germline ends. This CDR3 spans 15 amino acids. Per the germline V gene, CDR1 is SGHRS and CDR2 is YFSETQ. In DNA form, the CDR3 reads TGCGCCAGCAGCGTCCTGCGCGGGGGCACAGATACGCAGTATTTT. Translated: CASSVLRGGTDTQYF.

The chain recombines TRBV27 with TRBJ2-7, with 8 bases identical to TRBD1. CDR3 size: 13 residues. The V segment lost 6 bases and the J segment 3 bases; nucleotides outside the gene matches: 4. The germline V gene encodes CDR1 MNHEY and CDR2 SMNVEV (reference sequence). The CDR3 here is CASRGTGLYEQYF. The CDR3 DNA reads TGTGCCAGCAGAGGGACAGGACTCTACGAGCAGTACTTC.

The chain couples TRBV19 to TRBJ2-1; possibly TRBD2 for D (7 bases). Germline-derived CDR1 and CDR2 are LNHDA and SQIVND (reference sequence). The CDR3 runs 15 residues. The germline V and J ends were trimmed by 3 bases and 4 bases, with 13 bases remaining between them. Written as DNA, the CDR3 is TGTGCCAGTAGTATCTTGCGGGGGCGATACAATGAGCAGTTCTTC. It encodes CASSILRGRYNEQFF.

The rearrangement uses TRBV4-2 and TRBJ1-1; unclear D gene. CDR3 size: 16 residues. The germline V and J ends were trimmed by 0 bases and 7 bases, with 18 bases remaining between them. Germline V gene sequence: CDR1 LGHNA, CDR2 YNFKEQ. The CDR3 nucleotides are TGTGCCAGCAGCCAAGACATGGGGATCGGAGGATATGAAGCTTTCTTT. Translating it yields CASSQDMGIGGYEAFF.

The rearrangement uses TRBV28 and TRBJ1-1; TRBD1 agrees at 8 bases. CDR1 and CDR2 (germline): MDHEN, SYDVKM. J lost 0 bases, V lost 6 bases, and 3 bases had no gene match. The length of the CDR3 is 14 residues. The CDR3 here is CASRPTGVNTEAFF. CDR3 nucleotide sequence: TGTGCCAGCAGACCGACAGGGGTGAACACTGAAGCTTTCTTT.

The V and J genes are TRBV7-9 and TRBJ2-5; maybe TRBD1 (6 bases). V gave up 3 bases and J gave up 1 base, with 12 bases separating them. The germline gives CDR1 SEHNR, CDR2 FQNEAQ (reference sequence). The CDR3 length is 15 residues. CDR3 region: CASSLYRVPQETQYF. The CDR3 DNA reads as TGTGCCAGCAGCTTGTACAGGGTCCCCCAAGAGACCCAGTACTTC.

This rearrangement joins TRBV5-6 to TRBJ1-4; D is uncertain. CDR1 and CDR2 (germline): SGHDT, YYEEEE. The CDR3 sequence is 14 residues long. The V end was cut by 4 bases, the J end by 0 bases, with 7 bases between. The CDR3 spells CASSLSATNEKLFF. Written as DNA, the CDR3 is TGTGCCAGCAGCCTATCTGCAACTAATGAAAAACTGTTTTTT.

This clone was detected only a few times. One junction end disagrees with the germline gene, perhaps due to a read error. The V gene is TRBV7-9, the J gene TRBJ2-1; 8 nucleotides agree with TRBD2. CDR3 size: 17 residues. The germline V gene encodes CDR1 SEHNR and CDR2 FQNEAQ (reference sequence). The CDR3 here is CSSIQTGRARSYNEQFF. For the CDR3, the DNA is TGTTCCAGCATTCAAACCGGGAGGGCTCGCTCCTACAATGAGCAGTTCTTC.

V and J are TRBV5-1 and TRBJ2-2, with TRBD2 matching over 7 bases. V shed 3 bases and J 2 bases; nucleotides not matched to a gene: 4. Per germline, CDR1 SGHRS and CDR2 YFSETQ. The length of the CDR3 is 15 residues. The chain's CDR3 is CASSSRDYNTGELFF. The CDR3 bases are TGCGCCAGCAGCTCTCGGGACTACAACACCGGGGAGCTGTTTTTT.

Turning to this clone: The same CDR3 arises from other DNA sequences in this sample as well. As DNA, the CDR3 is TGTGCCAGCAGCTTAGCAGGGGGGAACACTGAAGCTTTCTTT. Its protein product is CASSLAGGNTEAFF. V gene TRBV7-6 combines with J gene TRBJ1-1, with D possibly TRBD1 on 6 matching bases. Germline V lookup: CDR1 SGHVS, CDR2 FNYEAQ. V shed 0 bases and J shed 1 base, with 6 bases lying between them. The CDR3 covers 14 residues.